The next 17 T cell receptor beta chains were all read from a single sample in a study of shared clonotypes between healthy human individuals. Naive CD8 cells lacked CD45RO and underwent positive selection for CCR7, leaving out terminally differentiated effector memory CD45RA+ cells. TCRdb's table, derived via immunoSEQ multiplex PCR, lists solely in-frame clones and lacks some. Of about 2.2 million clones in the sample, around 93% are singletons; the top ten hold roughly 1.7%. Sequenced: naive CD8+ T cells from PBMCs. Source of these receptors: a young man in good health. Some clones in this sample may be carry-over from other donors' samples.

V and J are TRBV2 and TRBJ1-1; D is undetermined. Trimming took 2 bases from V and 4 from J, leaving 5 bases between them. The CDR3 contains 12 residues. Germline V gene data show CDR1 as SNHLY and CDR2 as FYNNEI. The chain's CDR3 is CASSEPPTEAFF. CDR3 coding DNA: TGTGCCAGCAGTGAACCCCCCACTGAAGCTTTCTTT.

The chain couples TRBV28 to TRBJ1-3; D is uncertain. V lost 3 bases, J lost 4 bases, and 13 bases lay in between. Germline V lookup: CDR1 MDHEN, CDR2 SYDVKM. The CDR3 has 15 amino acids. This CDR3 is CASSFWRRAGNTIYF. CDR3 DNA: TGTGCCAGCAGTTTTTGGCGGAGGGCCGGAAACACCATATATTTT.

The genes are TRBV7-6 and TRBJ2-3; 9 bases fit TRBD2. The CDR3 is made up of 17 amino acids. V gave up 1 base and J gave up 2 bases; unmatched junction bases: 7. In germline, CDR1 is SGHVS, CDR2 FNYEAQ. CDR3 region: CASSLDLAGLLTDTQYF. DNA of the CDR3: TGTGCCAGCAGCTTAGATCTAGCGGGACTTCTCACAGATACGCAGTATTTT.

This clone was observed a single time. The chain combines TRBV7-9 with TRBJ2-1, with a weak D call TRBD2 (6 bases). This CDR3 comprises 16 residues. Trimming took off 5 bases at V and 2 bases at J, with 16 bases between the two ends. Germline V gene sequence: CDR1 SEHNR, CDR2 FQNEAQ (reference sequence). In DNA, the CDR3 is TGTGCCAGCAGCCCTAAAGAGGGGAGGACCTACAATGAGCAGTTCTTC. Translation: CASSPKEGRTYNEQFF.

The chain combines TRBV15 with TRBJ1-1, with D unclear. Trimming pared 6 bases from V and 3 bases from J, leaving 14 bases between. Germline loops: CDR1 LNHNV, CDR2 YYDKDF (reference sequence). CDR3 size: 14 residues. This CDR3 reads CATSPNMEYTEAFF. The CDR3 nucleotides are TGTGCCACCAGTCCCAACATGGAATACACTGAAGCTTTCTTT.

The chain employs TRBV7-8 and TRBJ1-3, with D tentatively TRBD1 (6 bases). The CDR3 runs 16 residues. With 5 bases removed from V and 4 bases from J, the gap between germline ends came to 18 bases. Per the germline V gene, CDR1 is SGHVS and CDR2 is FQNEAQ. The CDR3 sequence: CASSLYPGTTGNTIYF. As DNA, the CDR3 is TGTGCCAGCAGCCTATATCCCGGGACAACGGGAAACACCATATATTTT.

This clone is a singleton in its sample. A junction end diverges from the germline sequence, so it may reflect a read error. This chain links TRBV7-9 with TRBJ2-1; TRBD1 aligns across 7 bases. Germline V CDR1 and CDR2: SEHNR, FQNEAQ (reference sequence). CDR3 length equals 11 residues. Here the CDR3 DNA reads TGTGCCAGCCTGGTTTCCGGGACAGAAATCTTC. As protein: CASLVSGTEIF.

V is TRBV5-8 and J is TRBJ2-5; D may match TRBD1 or TRBD2 (6 bases each). Per the germline V gene, CDR1 is SGHTS and CDR2 is YDEGEE. The CDR3 totals 19 residues. V was pared by 4 bases and J by 2 bases, with 27 bases between. The CDR3 DNA follows: TGTGCCAGCAGCCAATTAGGAGGGAAGACAGGAAACGAGCAAGAGACCCAGTACTTC. It codes for CASSQLGGKTGNEQETQYF.

The chain is built from TRBV4-1 and TRBJ2-5; no definite D call. V lost 1 base, J lost 5 bases, and 14 bases lay in between. The germline V gene has CDR1 MGHRA and CDR2 YSYEKL. This CDR3 comprises 15 residues. The CDR3 bases are TGCGCCAGCAGCCAAGGGGTTTCGGTGATTGAGACCCAGTACTTC. It specifies CASSQGVSVIETQYF.

About this clone: This CDR3 is also generated by other DNA sequences in the sample. The rearrangement joins TRBV19 to TRBJ2-2; D might be TRBD1 (6 bases). Trimming stripped 4 bases from V and 8 bases from J, with 11 bases between. The CDR3 contains 13 residues. Germline CDR1 is LNHDA and CDR2 is SQIVND (reference sequence). CDR3 coding DNA: TGTGCCAGTAGTACCAGGGGCTCGGGGGAGCTGTTTTTT. Its translation: CASSTRGSGELFF.

As to this clone: At the DNA level, this CDR3 is encoded by other sequences in the same sample as well. The chain employs TRBV6-5 and TRBJ2-7, with a possible D match to TRBD2 (6 bases). Trimming stripped 5 bases from V and 3 bases from J, with 11 bases between. The germline V gene encodes CDR1 MNHEY and CDR2 SVGAGI. The CDR3 is 13 amino acids. CDR3: CASSSGRGYEQYF. The CDR3 DNA sequence: TGTGCCAGCAGTAGCGGGCGCGGCTACGAGCAGTACTTC.

The rearrangement joins TRBV15 to TRBJ2-1; TRBD2 might be the D (5 bases). V was cut by 7 bases and J by 2 bases, with 12 bases left in between. CDR3 length equals 14 residues. CDR1 is LNHNV, CDR2 YYDKDF, per germline (reference sequence). CDR3 DNA: TGTGCCACCACCCTACTAGGCCCCTACAATGAGCAGTTCTTC. Translated, it gives CATTLLGPYNEQFF.

The V and J genes are TRBV7-9 and TRBJ2-2; TRBD2 matches at 12 bases. CDR1 is SEHNR, CDR2 FQNEAQ, per germline (reference sequence). The CDR3 covers 19 residues. J gave up 7 bases and V 4 bases, and 16 bases lay outside the gene matches. The CDR3 sequence is CASSSLGSLAGGPGGELFF. CDR3 in DNA: TGTGCCAGCAGCTCCCTTGGGAGCCTAGCGGGAGGGCCTGGCGGGGAGCTGTTTTTT. Full variable domain (outside the CDR3, taken from reference TRBV7-9 and TRBJ2-2): DTGVSQNPRHKITKRGQNVTFRCDPISEHNRLYWYRQTLGQGPEFLTYFQNEAQLEKSRLLSDRFSAERPKGSFSTLEIQRTEQGDSAMYLCASSSLGSLAGGPGGELFFGEGSRLTVL.

The chain joins TRBV15 to TRBJ2-3, with 7 nucleotides matching TRBD2. CDR1 LNHNV and CDR2 YYDKDF come from the germline V gene (reference sequence). The CDR3 loop spans 15 amino acids. The ends lost 4 bases at V and 0 bases at J; junction bases unmatched: 4. As DNA, the CDR3 is TGTGCCACCAGCATGGGGGGGGTTAGCACAGATACGCAGTATTTT. This translates into CATSMGGVSTDTQYF. The entire variable domain, with the rest obtained from reference TRBV15 and TRBJ2-3, is as follows: DAMVIQNPRYQVTQFGKPVTLSCSQTLNHNVMYWYQQKSSQAPKLLFHYYDKDFNNEADTPDNFQSRRPNTSFCFLDIRSPGLGDTAMYLCATSMGGVSTDTQYFGPGTRLTVL.

V and J are TRBV13 and TRBJ1-3, with unresolved D. Germline CDR1 is PRHDT and CDR2 is FYEKMQ (reference sequence). The CDR3 extends over 12 amino acids. V shed 5 bases and J shed 6 bases, with 8 bases lying between them. In nucleotides, the CDR3 is TGTGCCAGCAGCCCCGGCCAAAACACCATATATTTT. Its translation is CASSPGQNTIYF.

Note on this clone: The sample contains more than one DNA sequence encoding this CDR3. The V call is TRBV11-2, the J call TRBJ2-7, with unresolved D. Looked up from germline, CDR1 is SGHAT and CDR2 is FQNNGV. This CDR3 comprises 13 residues. Trimming left V 1 base short and J 3 bases short, with 7 bases between. Here the CDR3 DNA reads TGTGCCAGCAGCTTAGGCGTGGGCTACGAGCAGTACTTC. Protein sequence: CASSLGVGYEQYF.

The chain combines TRBV7-7 with TRBJ2-7; 7 bases match TRBD2. With V trimmed by 5 bases and J by 6 bases, 7 bases remained unmatched. The CDR3 runs to 13 residues. The germline CDR1 and CDR2 sequences are SSHAT and FNYEAQ (reference sequence). The CDR3 loop reads CASSTTSAGEQYF. The CDR3 DNA reads TGTGCCAGCAGCACAACTAGCGCGGGCGAGCAGTACTTC.